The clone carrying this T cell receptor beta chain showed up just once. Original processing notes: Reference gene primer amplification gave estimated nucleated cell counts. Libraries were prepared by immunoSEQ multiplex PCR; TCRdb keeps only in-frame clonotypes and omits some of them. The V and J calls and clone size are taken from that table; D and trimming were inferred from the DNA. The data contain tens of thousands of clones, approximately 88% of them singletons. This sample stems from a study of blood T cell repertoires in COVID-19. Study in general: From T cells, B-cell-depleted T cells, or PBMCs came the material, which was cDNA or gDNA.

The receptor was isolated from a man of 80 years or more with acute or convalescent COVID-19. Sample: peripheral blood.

The CDR3 DNA reads TGTGCCAGCAGTTTATCGTACGCGGTGAAGACCCAGTACTTC. Its protein is CASSLSYAVKTQYF. The V and J genes are TRBV27 and TRBJ2-5; the D is unclear. The V end lost 0 bases, the J end lost 6 bases, and 11 bases lay between the germline ends. Germline V gene data show CDR1 as MNHEY and CDR2 as SMNVEV (reference sequence). This CDR3 has 14 amino acids.